The T cell receptor (beta chain) under discussion was sequenced for a study of T-cell reconstitution after alpha-beta-depleted transplantation in children. Germline values: CDR1 SQVTM, CDR2 ANQGSEA. This CDR3 is built from 10 residues. Trimming stripped 2 bases from V and 8 bases from J, with 6 bases between. This clonotype was observed a handful of times. Unique molecular identifiers were built into the TCRbeta library. TCRdb independently ran MiXCR on the PCR reads; one entry per CDR3 protein. Among about 540,000 distinct CDR3 sequences, approximately 16% were seen once, and the ten largest hold 2.5% to 4%.

The receptor was derived from a human donor who donated a stem cell graft to a child with acute lymphoblastic leukemia. V is TRBV29-1 and J is TRBJ2-5; D call uncertain. The specimen comprised PBMCs from the stem cell graft donor, sampled from the stem cell graft. The CDR3 loop is CSVELGTQYF. Here the CDR3 DNA reads TGCAGCGTTGAACTGGGAACCCAGTACTTC.